This T cell receptor beta chain was captured by sequencing in a study of blood T cell repertoires in COVID-19. Study-wide context: Italy, Spain and the United States were the sources of the convalescent and acute COVID-19 samples. PBMCs, B-cell-depleted T cells, or T cells were the source of the cDNA or gDNA that made up the material.

The V end was cut by 6 bases, the J end by 5 bases, with 18 bases between. This CDR3 comprises 15 residues. Germline assignment: CDR1 SGHTA and CDR2 FQGNSA. In the original processing: Amplification from reference gene primers served as the basis for estimated nucleated cell counts. This table comes from immunoSEQ multiplex PCR, and its TCRdb copy is limited to in-frame clones, with some not included. From that table come the V and J calls and clone size; the DNA was used to work out D and trimming. The sample holds over 250,000 clones, 80% to 90% seen once. The sequencing sample was made of peripheral blood. This receptor was obtained from a woman aged 70-85 years with acute or convalescent COVID-19. This rearrangement joins TRBV7-2 to TRBJ2-3; D possibly corresponds to TRBD2 (7 bases). CDR3 amino acids: CASSPRGEGGDTQYF. The CDR3 nucleotides read TGTGCCAGCAGTCCCCGGGGGGAGGGGGGAGATACGCAGTATTTT.